This record looks at one T cell receptor beta chain sequence and its context. Its specificity is unknown. At the DNA level, this CDR3 is encoded by other sequences in the same sample as well. This sample was taken from a study of shared clonotypes between healthy human individuals. The ends lost 0 bases at V and 5 bases at J; junction bases unmatched: 1. Germline V gene sequence: CDR1 SGHRS, CDR2 YFSETQ. The CDR3 contains 14 residues. Notes on the study in general: Naive subsets usually exceeded memory subsets in estimated richness.

Splitting of each subset's genomic DNA was done evenly across several immunoSEQ plates. Approximately 210 ng DNA, about 28,000 T cell genomes, went into each sorted-subset replicate PCR. TCRdb's table, derived via immunoSEQ multiplex PCR, lists solely in-frame clones and lacks some. The profile shows over a million clones, approximately 70% of them singletons. The chain combines TRBV5-1 with TRBJ2-5; 10 positions match TRBD1. The sample consisted of memory CD4+ T cells sorted from blood. The subset was: CD45RA-negative fraction. The source is a man aged 18 to 30 in good health. CDR3 sequence reads: CASSLGQGAETQYF. The CDR3 region has the DNA TGCGCCAGCAGCTTGGGACAGGGGGCGGAGACCCAGTACTTC.